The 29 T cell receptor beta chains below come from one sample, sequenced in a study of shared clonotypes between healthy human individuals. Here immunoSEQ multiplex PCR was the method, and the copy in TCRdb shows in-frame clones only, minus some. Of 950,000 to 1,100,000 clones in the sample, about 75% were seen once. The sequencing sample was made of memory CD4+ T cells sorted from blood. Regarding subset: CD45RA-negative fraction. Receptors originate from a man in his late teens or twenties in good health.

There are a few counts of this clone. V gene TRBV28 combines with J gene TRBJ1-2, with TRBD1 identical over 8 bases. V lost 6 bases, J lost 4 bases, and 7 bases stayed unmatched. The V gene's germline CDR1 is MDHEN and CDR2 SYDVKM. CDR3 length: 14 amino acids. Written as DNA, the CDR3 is TGTGCCAGCAGCCAGGGACAGGCGCCCTATGGCTACACCTTC. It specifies CASSQGQAPYGYTF.

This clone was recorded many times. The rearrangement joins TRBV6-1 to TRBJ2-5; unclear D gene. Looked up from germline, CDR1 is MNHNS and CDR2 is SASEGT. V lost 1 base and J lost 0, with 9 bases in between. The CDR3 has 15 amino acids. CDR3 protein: CASSEVAGYQETQYF. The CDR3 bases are TGTGCCAGCAGTGAAGTTGCAGGCTACCAAGAGACCCAGTACTTC.

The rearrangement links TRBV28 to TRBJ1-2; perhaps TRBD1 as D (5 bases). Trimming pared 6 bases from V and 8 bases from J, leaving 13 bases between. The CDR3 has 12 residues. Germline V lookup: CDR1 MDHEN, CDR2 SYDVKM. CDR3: CASSRDDRGYTF. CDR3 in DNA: TGTGCCAGCAGCCGGGACGACCGGGGCTACACCTTC.

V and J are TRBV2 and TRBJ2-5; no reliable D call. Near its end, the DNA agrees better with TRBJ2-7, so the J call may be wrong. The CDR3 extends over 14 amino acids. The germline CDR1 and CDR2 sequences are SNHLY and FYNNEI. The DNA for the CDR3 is TGTGCCAGCAGGGAACGGTTATTTTCGTACGAGCAGTACTTC. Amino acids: CASRERLFSYEQYF.

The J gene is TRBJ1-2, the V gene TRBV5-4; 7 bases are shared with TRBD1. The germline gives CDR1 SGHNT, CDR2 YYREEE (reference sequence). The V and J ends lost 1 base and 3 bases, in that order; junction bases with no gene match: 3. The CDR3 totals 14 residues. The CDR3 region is CASSLTGAHYGYTF. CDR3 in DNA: TGTGCCAGCAGCTTGACAGGGGCCCACTATGGCTACACCTTC.

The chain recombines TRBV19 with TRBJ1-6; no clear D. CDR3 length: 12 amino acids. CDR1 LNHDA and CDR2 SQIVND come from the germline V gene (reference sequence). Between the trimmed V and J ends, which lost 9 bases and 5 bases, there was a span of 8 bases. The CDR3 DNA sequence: TGTGCCAGCCGACGGGATAATTCACCCCTCCACTTT. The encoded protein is CASRRDNSPLHF.

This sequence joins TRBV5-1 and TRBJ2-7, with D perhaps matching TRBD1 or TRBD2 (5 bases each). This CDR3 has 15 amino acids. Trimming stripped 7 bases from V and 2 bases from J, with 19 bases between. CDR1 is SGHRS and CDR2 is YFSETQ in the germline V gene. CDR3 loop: CASSVTGTNAYEQYF. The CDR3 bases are TGCGCCAGCTCAGTAACCGGGACGAACGCCTACGAGCAGTACTTC.

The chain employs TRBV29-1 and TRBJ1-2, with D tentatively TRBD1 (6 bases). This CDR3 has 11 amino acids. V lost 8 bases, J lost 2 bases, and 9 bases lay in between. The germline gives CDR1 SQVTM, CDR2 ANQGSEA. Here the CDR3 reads CSSTGNYGYTF. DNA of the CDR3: TGCAGCTCTACAGGGAACTATGGCTACACCTTC.

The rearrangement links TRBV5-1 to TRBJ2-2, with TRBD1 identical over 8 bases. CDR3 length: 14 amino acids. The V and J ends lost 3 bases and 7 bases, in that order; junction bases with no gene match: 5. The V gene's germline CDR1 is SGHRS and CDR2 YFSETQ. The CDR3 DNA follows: TGCGCCAGCAGCTCGGGACAGGTGAACGGGGAGCTGTTTTTT. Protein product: CASSSGQVNGELFF. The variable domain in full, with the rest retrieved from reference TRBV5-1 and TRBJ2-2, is KAGVTQTPRYLIKTRGQQVTLSCSPISGHRSVSWYQQTPGQGLQFLFEYFSETQRNKGNFPGRFSGRQFSNSRSEMNVSTLELGDSALYLCASSSGQVNGELFFGEGSRLTVL.

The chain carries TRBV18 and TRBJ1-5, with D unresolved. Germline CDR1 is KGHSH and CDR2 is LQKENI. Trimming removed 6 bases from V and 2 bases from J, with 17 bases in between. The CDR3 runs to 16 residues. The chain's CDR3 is CASSPDPSSGNQPQHF. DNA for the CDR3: TGTGCCAGCTCCCCCGACCCCTCCAGTGGCAATCAGCCCCAGCATTTT.

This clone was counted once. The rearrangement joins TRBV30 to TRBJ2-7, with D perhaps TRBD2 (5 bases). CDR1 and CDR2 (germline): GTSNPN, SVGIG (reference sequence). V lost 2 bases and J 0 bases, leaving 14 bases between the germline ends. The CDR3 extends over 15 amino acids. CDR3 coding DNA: TGTGCCTGGAGTATTGGACTGGTCGACTCCTACGAGCAGTACTTC. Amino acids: CAWSIGLVDSYEQYF. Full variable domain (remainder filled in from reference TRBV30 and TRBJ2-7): SQTIHQWPATLVQPVGSPLSLECTVEGTSNPNLYWYRQAAGRGLQLLFYSVGIGQISSEVPQNLSASRPQDRQFILSSKKLLLSDSGFYLCAWSIGLVDSYEQYFGPGTRLTVT.

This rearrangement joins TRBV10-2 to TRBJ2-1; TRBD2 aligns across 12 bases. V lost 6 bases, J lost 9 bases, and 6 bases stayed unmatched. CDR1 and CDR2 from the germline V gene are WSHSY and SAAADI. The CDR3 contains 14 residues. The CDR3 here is CASRLAGGDSEQFF. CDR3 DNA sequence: TGCGCCAGCAGGCTAGCGGGGGGGGACAGTGAGCAGTTCTTC.

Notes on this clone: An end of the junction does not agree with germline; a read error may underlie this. Written as DNA, the CDR3 is TGTGCCAGCAGTCCCCCCGCCTCCAACGAGCAGTACTTC. As protein: CASSPPASNEQYF. The J gene is TRBJ2-7, the V gene TRBV6-5; no clear D gene. The CDR3 length is 13 residues. CDR1 MNHEY and CDR2 SVGAGI come from the germline V gene.

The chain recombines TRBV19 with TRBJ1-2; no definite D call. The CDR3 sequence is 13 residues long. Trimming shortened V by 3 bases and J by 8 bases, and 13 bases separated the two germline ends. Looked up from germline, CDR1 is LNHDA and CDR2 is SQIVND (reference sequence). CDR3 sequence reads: CASSIRQVYGYTF. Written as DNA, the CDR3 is TGTGCCAGTAGTATTCGGCAGGTCTACGGCTACACCTTC.

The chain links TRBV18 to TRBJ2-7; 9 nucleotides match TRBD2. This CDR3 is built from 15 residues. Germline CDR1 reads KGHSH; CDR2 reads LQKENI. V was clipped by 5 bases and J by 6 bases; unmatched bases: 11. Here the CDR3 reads CASSRGAGGSSEQYF. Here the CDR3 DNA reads TGTGCCAGCTCAAGGGGAGCGGGAGGTTCAAGCGAGCAGTACTTC.

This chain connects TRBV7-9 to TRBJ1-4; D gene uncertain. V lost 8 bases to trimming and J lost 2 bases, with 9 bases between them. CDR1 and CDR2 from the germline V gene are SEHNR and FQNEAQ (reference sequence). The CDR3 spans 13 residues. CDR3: CASRGGTNEKLFF. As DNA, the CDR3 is TGTGCCAGCCGCGGAGGTACTAATGAAAAACTGTTTTTT.

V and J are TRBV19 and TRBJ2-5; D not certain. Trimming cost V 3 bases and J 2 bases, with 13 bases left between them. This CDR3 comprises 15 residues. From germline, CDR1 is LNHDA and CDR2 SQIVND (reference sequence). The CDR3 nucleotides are TGTGCCAGTAGTATCGGAAGGGCTATACAAGAGACCCAGTACTTC. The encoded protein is CASSIGRAIQETQYF.

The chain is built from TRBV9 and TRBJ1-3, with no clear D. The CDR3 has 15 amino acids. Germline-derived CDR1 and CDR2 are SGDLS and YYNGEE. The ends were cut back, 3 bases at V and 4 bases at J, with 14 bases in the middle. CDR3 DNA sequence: TGTGCCAGCAGCGGCGGGCTTCGGAGAGGAAACACCATATATTTT. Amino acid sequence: CASSGGLRRGNTIYF.

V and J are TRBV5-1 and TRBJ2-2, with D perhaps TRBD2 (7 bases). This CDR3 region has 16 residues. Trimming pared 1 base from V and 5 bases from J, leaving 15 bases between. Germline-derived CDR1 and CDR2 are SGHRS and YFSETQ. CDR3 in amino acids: CASSLFPGGTTGELFF. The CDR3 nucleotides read TGCGCCAGCAGCTTGTTCCCGGGGGGCACGACCGGGGAGCTGTTTTTT.

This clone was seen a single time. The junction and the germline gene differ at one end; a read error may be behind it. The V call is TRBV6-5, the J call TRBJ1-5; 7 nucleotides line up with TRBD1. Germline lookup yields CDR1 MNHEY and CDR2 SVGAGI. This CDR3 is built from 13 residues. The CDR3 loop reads CACRGTGNQPQHF. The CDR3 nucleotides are TGTGCCTGCAGAGGGACAGGCAATCAGCCCCAGCATTTT.

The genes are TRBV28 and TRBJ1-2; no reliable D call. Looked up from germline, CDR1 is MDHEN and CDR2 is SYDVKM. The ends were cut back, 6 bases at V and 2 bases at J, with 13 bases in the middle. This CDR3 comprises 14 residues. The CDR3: CASRAQTRNYGYTF. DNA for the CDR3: TGTGCCAGCAGAGCCCAGACAAGAAACTATGGCTACACCTTC.

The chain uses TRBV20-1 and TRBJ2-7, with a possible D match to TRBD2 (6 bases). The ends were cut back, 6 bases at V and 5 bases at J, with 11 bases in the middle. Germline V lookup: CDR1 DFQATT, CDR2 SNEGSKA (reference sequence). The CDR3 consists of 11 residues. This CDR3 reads CSALTRDEQYF. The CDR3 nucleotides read TGCAGTGCCCTGACTAGGGACGAGCAGTACTTC.

DNA of the CDR3: TGTGCCAGCAGGAGGGGACAGGGGGACTCCTACGAGCAGTACTTC. Translating gives CASRRGQGDSYEQYF. The rearrangement links TRBV2 to TRBJ2-7, with 11 bases matching TRBD1. V was clipped by 6 bases and J by 0 bases; unmatched bases: 4. The CDR3 spans 15 residues. CDR1 is SNHLY, CDR2 FYNNEI, per germline.

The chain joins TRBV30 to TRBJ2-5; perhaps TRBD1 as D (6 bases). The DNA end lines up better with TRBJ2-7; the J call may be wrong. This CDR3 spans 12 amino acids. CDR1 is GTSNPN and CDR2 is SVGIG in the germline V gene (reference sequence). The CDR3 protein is CAWSVQGPEQYF. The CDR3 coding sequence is TGTGCCTGGAGTGTACAGGGTCCCGAGCAGTACTTC.

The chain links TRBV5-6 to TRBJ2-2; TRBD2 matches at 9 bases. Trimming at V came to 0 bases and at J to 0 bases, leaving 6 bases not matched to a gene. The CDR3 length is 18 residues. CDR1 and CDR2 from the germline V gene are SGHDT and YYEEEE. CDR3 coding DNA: TGTGCCAGCAGCTTGGGACTAGCGGAGGAAGCGAACACCGGGGAGCTGTTTTTT. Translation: CASSLGLAEEANTGELFF.

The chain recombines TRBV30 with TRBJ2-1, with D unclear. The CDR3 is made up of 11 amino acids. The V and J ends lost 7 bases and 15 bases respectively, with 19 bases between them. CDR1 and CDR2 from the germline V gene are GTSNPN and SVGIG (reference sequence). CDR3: CASDVAARRFF. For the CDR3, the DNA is TGTGCCTCGGATGTAGCAGCGCGGAGGTTCTTC.

The CDR3 is CASSLVRAGAKGDTQYF. The CDR3 nucleotides read TGTGCCAGCAGCTTAGTCCGAGCGGGAGCAAAGGGAGATACGCAGTATTTT. J is TRBJ2-3 and V is TRBV7-2, with 8 positions matching TRBD2. Looked up from germline, CDR1 is SGHTA and CDR2 is FQGNSA. The CDR3 has 17 amino acids. J lost 5 bases, V lost 1 base, and 11 bases had no gene match.

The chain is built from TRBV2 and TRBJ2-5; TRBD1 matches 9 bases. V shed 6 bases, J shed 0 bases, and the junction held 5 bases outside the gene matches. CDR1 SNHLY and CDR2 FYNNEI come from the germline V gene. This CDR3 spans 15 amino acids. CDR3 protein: CASRGQGMYQETQYF. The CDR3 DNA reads TGTGCCAGCAGGGGACAGGGAATGTACCAAGAGACCCAGTACTTC.

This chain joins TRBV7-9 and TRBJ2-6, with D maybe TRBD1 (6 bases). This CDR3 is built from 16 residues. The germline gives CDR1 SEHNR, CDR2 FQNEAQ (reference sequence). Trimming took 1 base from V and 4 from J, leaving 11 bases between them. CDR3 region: CASSLDRVSGANVLTF. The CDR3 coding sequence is TGTGCCAGCAGCTTAGACAGGGTGTCAGGGGCCAACGTCCTGACTTTC. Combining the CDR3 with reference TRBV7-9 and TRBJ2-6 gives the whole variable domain DTGVSQNPRHKITKRGQNVTFRCDPISEHNRLYWYRQTLGQGPEFLTYFQNEAQLEKSRLLSDRFSAERPKGSFSTLEIQRTEQGDSAMYLCASSLDRVSGANVLTFGAGSRLTVL.